One sample yielded the 30 T cell receptor beta chains listed below, sequenced in a study of CD4 and CD8 cells across lung adenocarcinoma regions. TCRdb fed the PCR reads into MiXCR, producing one record per CDR3 protein. The sample carries fewer than 25,000 distinct CDR3 sequences, roughly half recorded once. Sequenced material: CD8+ T cells from the center of a lung tumor. The source of these receptors is a female donor with lung adenocarcinoma. The CD4 and CD8 labels of this study may be unreliable.

This clonotype showed up many times. The rearrangement joins TRBV10-3 to TRBJ1-2, with a tentative D call TRBD1 (6 bases). This CDR3 comprises 14 residues. Germline V gene lookup returns CDR1 ENHRY and CDR2 SYGVKD. The ends were cut back, 6 bases at V and 8 bases at J, with 19 bases in the middle. The CDR3 sequence: CAISPQGELLGYTF. As DNA, the CDR3 is TGTGCCATCAGCCCACAGGGCGAGCTGCTGGGCTACACCTTC.

This chain links TRBV25-1 with TRBJ2-1; 11 positions match TRBD1. Gene TRBJ2-5 matches the end of the DNA better, so the J call may be wrong. The CDR3 sequence is 15 residues long. The germline CDR1 and CDR2 sequences are MGHDK and SYGVNS. The CDR3 nucleotides read TGTGCCAGCAGTCGGGGGACAGGGGGATCCGAGACCCAGTACTTC. It is translated as CASSRGTGGSETQYF.

This rearrangement joins TRBV10-1 to TRBJ1-1; the D gene is possibly TRBD1 (5 bases). Germline-derived CDR1 and CDR2 are WNHNN and SYGVQD (reference sequence). Trimming removed 6 bases from V and 10 bases from J, with 18 bases in between. This CDR3 has 13 residues. The CDR3 loop reads CASSTAGGNRAFF. The CDR3, as DNA: TGCGCCAGCAGCACTGCGGGGGGGAATAGAGCTTTCTTT.

In its sample, this clonotype is medium-sized. The chain combines TRBV27 with TRBJ2-1; the match to TRBD2 covers 10 bases. The last part of the DNA fits TRBJ2-7 better; the J call may be wrong. Germline-derived CDR1 and CDR2 are MNHEY and SMNVEV (reference sequence). This CDR3 is 14 amino acids long. The CDR3 nucleotides are TGTGCCAGCAGATCTAGCGGGAGAATCCACGAGCAGTACTTC. This translates into CASRSSGRIHEQYF.

The chain links TRBV14 to TRBJ1-2; 8 positions match TRBD1. This CDR3 region has 16 residues. J gave up 0 bases and V 4 bases, and 7 bases lay outside the gene matches. Germline V gene lookup returns CDR1 SGHDN and CDR2 FVKESK. CDR3 sequence (DNA): TGTGCCAGCAGCCGGATTGGGACAGGAGCTAACTATGGCTACACCTTC. Protein sequence: CASSRIGTGANYGYTF.

At least ten counts were recorded for this clonotype. This rearrangement joins TRBV12-3 or TRBV12-4 to TRBJ2-1, with TRBD2 matching over 14 bases. V trimming: 6 bases; J trimming: 9 bases; junction bases outside the gene matches: 13. The CDR3 consists of 17 residues. The CDR3 DNA sequence: TGTGCCAGCAGCCCCGGGACTAGCGGGAGTGAGGGGAGTGAGCAGTTCTTC. This encodes CASSPGTSGSEGSEQFF.

V is TRBV6-1 and J is TRBJ2-6; D possibly corresponds to TRBD2 (6 bases). V lost 11 bases to trimming and J lost 2 bases, with 13 bases between them. In germline, CDR1 is MNHNS, CDR2 SASEGT. The CDR3 covers 14 residues. In nucleotides, the CDR3 is TGTGCCTCTGGGACTGGGGCTGGGGCCAACGTCCTGACTTTC. Encoded protein: CASGTGAGANVLTF.

With regard to this clonotype: One end of the junction is discordant with germline, which a read error may explain. V and J are TRBV10-3 and TRBJ2-4; TRBD1 matches at 8 bases. The CDR3 loop spans 13 amino acids. The germline V gene has CDR1 ENHRY and CDR2 SYGVKD. DNA for the CDR3: TGTGCCACGGGGCCAGGGGGCACAAACATTCAGTACTTT. Amino acid sequence: CATGPGGTNIQYF.

This clonotype was recorded many times. The chain has TRBV6-1 and TRBJ1-2; TRBD1 might be the D (6 bases). The germline V gene has CDR1 MNHNS and CDR2 SASEGT. The V and J ends lost 4 bases and 2 bases respectively, with 14 bases between them. The CDR3 runs to 15 residues. CDR3 loop: CASSGPSGQNYGYTF. Written as DNA, the CDR3 is TGTGCCAGCAGTGGACCAAGCGGACAGAACTATGGCTACACCTTC.

This clonotype was detected many times. This sequence joins TRBV7-2 and TRBJ1-2; 10 nucleotides match TRBD1. The CDR3 spans 16 residues. The junction had 8 bases not matched to a gene; V was cut back by 5 bases and J by 2 bases. In germline, CDR1 is SGHTA, CDR2 FQGNSA. CDR3 in amino acids: CASSHRGQGLNYGYTF. CDR3 bases: TGTGCCAGCAGCCATAGGGGACAGGGGCTGAACTATGGCTACACCTTC. The full variable domain, completed using reference TRBV7-2 and TRBJ1-2, is GAGVSQSPSNKVTEKGKDVELRCDPISGHTALYWYRQSLGQGLEFLIYFQGNSAPDKSGLPSDRFSAERTGGSVSTLTIQRTQQEDSAVYLCASSHRGQGLNYGYTFGSGTRLTVV.

As for this clonotype: It is likely a read error, because the conserved phenylalanine at the end of the CDR3 is missing. This chain joins TRBV27 and TRBJ2-1, with 8 bases lining up with TRBD1. CDR1 and CDR2 from the germline V gene are MNHEY and SMNVEV (reference sequence). The V and J ends lost 9 bases and 5 bases, in that order; junction bases with no gene match: 0. The CDR3 extends over 11 amino acids. The CDR3 DNA sequence: TGTGCCAGACAGGGGGACAATGAGCAGTTCTCC. This codes for CARQGDNEQFS.

This clonotype was counted between two and nine times. The chain links TRBV11-3 to TRBJ2-4; TRBD1 aligns across 10 bases. The germline CDR1 and CDR2 sequences are SGHNT and YENEEA. The CDR3 has 12 amino acids. Trimming at V came to 5 bases and at J to 12 bases, leaving 4 bases not matched to a gene. Here the CDR3 DNA reads TGTGCCAGCAGCCTAGGACAGGGGGATCAGTACTTC. This gives the protein CASSLGQGDQYF.

This clonotype appeared a single time. A junction end diverges from the germline sequence, so it may reflect a read error. The chain uses TRBV12-3 or TRBV12-4 and TRBJ2-3; 10 bases align to TRBD1. This CDR3 is built from 18 residues. DNA for the CDR3: TGTGCGGGTATTTTTGCGGGGACAGGGGTGAGTGGGACAGATACCCAGTATTTC. Protein sequence: CAGIFAGTGVSGTDTQYF.

This clonotype came up many times. The chain combines TRBV6-1 with TRBJ2-3; D is possibly TRBD1 or TRBD2 (5 bases each). Germline values: CDR1 MNHNS, CDR2 SASEGT. The CDR3 is 12 residues long. The germline V and J ends were trimmed by 11 bases and 6 bases, with 15 bases remaining between them. The CDR3: CAVPPGRDTQYF. CDR3 nucleotide sequence: TGTGCCGTCCCTCCGGGACGTGATACGCAGTATTTT.

Concerning this clonotype itself: Its ends do not fully match the called genes, so a read error is possible. This chain uses TRBV25-1 with TRBJ2-4; either TRBD1 or TRBD2 may fit D (5 bases each). The CDR3 contains 16 residues. Looked up from germline, CDR1 is MGHDK and CDR2 is SYGVNS. DNA of the CDR3: TGTGCCAGCACGGGATTTGGGGGACGTGCCCATGAGACGCAGTATTTC. Its translation: CASTGFGGRAHETQYF.

This clonotype came up many times. The rearrangement links TRBV27 to TRBJ2-5; D is possibly TRBD1 or TRBD2 (7 bases each). The end of the DNA is better explained by TRBJ2-7, so the J call may be wrong. The CDR3 has 15 amino acids. From germline, CDR1 is MNHEY and CDR2 SMNVEV (reference sequence). The CDR3 sequence: CASSLRTRGGYEQYF. CDR3 nucleotides: TGTGCCAGCAGTTTACGTACCAGGGGGGGCTACGAGCAGTACTTC.

In its sample, this clonotype was seen once. The CDR3 DNA follows: TGTGCGGGCAAGGGGGGGCGTGACCAAGAGATCCAGTACTTC. It yields the protein CAGKGGRDQEIQYF. This chain links TRBV10-3 with TRBJ2-4, with D maybe TRBD2 (7 bases). Per germline, CDR1 ENHRY and CDR2 SYGVKD. This CDR3 has 14 residues.

This clonotype is medium-sized by share. The chain links TRBV27 to TRBJ2-1, with TRBD2 as a possible D gene (7 bases). CDR3 size: 17 residues. The germline V gene encodes CDR1 MNHEY and CDR2 SMNVEV (reference sequence). Trimming left V 5 bases short and J 4 bases short, with 21 bases between. DNA of the CDR3: TGTGCCAGCAGTCCAAGGGGGGGGGCTAGTCGGTACAATGAGCAGTTCTTC. This gives the protein CASSPRGGASRYNEQFF.

Worth noting for this clonotype: An end of the junction differs from the germline gene, which may be a read error. The CDR3: CGSKGRQAPDTQYF. CDR3 coding DNA: TGCGGCAGCAAGGGGCGGCAAGCCCCAGATACGCAGTATTTC. The chain recombines TRBV10-1 with TRBJ2-3, with D possibly being TRBD1 (5 bases). CDR3 size: 14 residues. Germline CDR1 is WNHNN and CDR2 is SYGVQD (reference sequence).

On this clonotype: Since a much larger clone is just one base distant, this may be a read error. The chain combines TRBV27 with TRBJ1-2; 8 bases match TRBD1. Trimming cost V 10 bases and J 4 bases; bases outside gene matches: 11. The CDR3 has 14 residues. Germline V gene data show CDR1 as MNHEY and CDR2 as SMNVEV (reference sequence). The CDR3 protein is CANTPRGPGYGYTF. CDR3 in DNA: TGTGCCAACACCCCCAGGGGGCCCGGCTATGGCTACACCTTC.

V is TRBV6-1 and J is TRBJ2-5, with D possibly matching TRBD1 (6 bases). This CDR3 spans 15 amino acids. Germline values: CDR1 MNHNS, CDR2 SASEGT. The V end was cut by 11 bases, the J end by 4 bases, with 23 bases between. Here the CDR3 DNA reads TGTGCCGGGGGTGATGGGGGCCGTGACACAGAGACCCAGTACTTC. This codes for CAGGDGGRDTETQYF.

This clonotype has only a few counts. V is TRBV11-1 and J is TRBJ2-5, with D unclear. The J call may be incorrect, as the DNA end agrees better with TRBJ2-7. Germline V gene sequence: CDR1 SGHAT, CDR2 FQDESV (reference sequence). The CDR3 totals 11 residues. CDR3 nucleotides: TGTGCCAGCAGTAACGAGTACGAGCAGTACTTC. Its translation is CASSNEYEQYF.

The CDR3 protein is CARRQGVGDTDTQYF. The CDR3 coding sequence is TGTGCCAGGAGGCAGGGGGTAGGTGACACAGATACGCAGTATTTT. The V and J genes are TRBV27 and TRBJ2-3; 7 nucleotides align to TRBD1. With 9 bases clipped from V and 2 bases from J, the junction kept 11 bases outside the gene matches. The CDR3 covers 15 residues. Looked up from germline, CDR1 is MNHEY and CDR2 is SMNVEV (reference sequence).

The V call is TRBV3-1, the J call TRBJ2-3; no firm D call. The V end was cut by 1 base, the J end by 4 bases, with 9 bases between. Germline values: CDR1 LGHDT, CDR2 YNNKEL (reference sequence). CDR3 length: 14 amino acids. The CDR3 spells CASSQVALADTQYF. The CDR3 DNA reads as TGTGCCAGCAGCCAAGTAGCACTTGCAGATACGCAGTATTTT.

The genes are TRBV6-1 and TRBJ1-2, with unresolved D. The CDR3 spans 12 residues. Germline V gene sequence: CDR1 MNHNS, CDR2 SASEGT. V was shortened by 4 bases and J by 5 bases, with 8 bases between the two germline ends. CDR3 nucleotides: TGTGCCAGCAGTGGCCGTCAATATGGCTACACCTTC. Protein product: CASSGRQYGYTF.

V is TRBV27 and J is TRBJ2-4; possibly TRBD2 for D (5 bases). V was cut by 8 bases and J by 13 bases, with 21 bases left in between. Looked up from germline, CDR1 is MNHEY and CDR2 is SMNVEV (reference sequence). This CDR3 is 13 amino acids long. The CDR3 sequence is CASGRRELDAQYF. The CDR3 bases are TGTGCCAGCGGTCGACGGGAACTTGACGCCCAGTACTTC.

The chain recombines TRBV6-1 with TRBJ1-4; D unresolved. Per the germline V gene, CDR1 is MNHNS and CDR2 is SASEGT. This CDR3 is 12 amino acids long. V lost 5 bases and J lost 5, with 6 bases in between. The DNA of the CDR3 is TGTGCCAGCAGTAGACTGAATGAAAAACTGTTTTTT. Its translation: CASSRLNEKLFF.

The chain is built from TRBV6-1 and TRBJ2-1; D not resolved. The tail of the sequence fits TRBJ2-5 better, so the J call may be wrong. The germline V gene has CDR1 MNHNS and CDR2 SASEGT. The CDR3 consists of 16 residues. In DNA, the CDR3 is TGTGCCAGCCAAGGCCCCCCTGCTAACGCTGCAGAGACCCAGTACTTC. Translation: CASQGPPANAAETQYF.

In its sample, this clonotype was seen many times. The chain links TRBV6-1 to TRBJ1-4; D is unclear. Per germline, CDR1 MNHNS and CDR2 SASEGT. The V gene lost 9 bases and the J gene lost 3 bases, with 14 bases spanning the gap. CDR3 size: 14 residues. In nucleotides, the CDR3 is TGTGCCAGTAAAGAAGGGTGGTCTAATGAAAAACTGTTTTTT. Translated, it gives CASKEGWSNEKLFF.

This chain uses TRBV10-3 with TRBJ2-1; a possible D gene is TRBD1 (5 bases). The CDR3 has 14 amino acids. CDR1 is ENHRY and CDR2 is SYGVKD in the germline V gene. V shed 0 bases and J shed 10 bases, with 13 bases lying between them. CDR3 in amino acids: CAISESRVTFEQFF. In DNA, the CDR3 is TGTGCCATCAGTGAGTCCAGGGTAACCTTCGAGCAGTTCTTC.